The present T cell receptor beta chain was sequenced within a study of human T cells and chemical hapten exposure. Whole-study results and caveats: Significantly more large CDR3 similarity clusters were formed by expanded TCRs than by controls.

TCRdb used MiXCR to reprocess the RACE reads, holding one entry per CDR3 protein. The sample comprises 340,000 or so distinct CDR3 sequences, about 7% of which are singletons, and more than 7% rests with the top ten. This clonotype was seen repeatedly, ten times or more. Antigen specificity is unknown. The CDR3 has 15 amino acids. The germline V gene encodes CDR1 MNHEY and CDR2 SVGAGI. Trimming took 6 bases from V and 0 from J, leaving 15 bases between them. Time point meaning: patch test 1, 2 weeks after DPC sensitization. Treatment noted: therapeutic diphenylcyclopropenone sensitization with weekly scalp DPC.

This clonotype was sampled from a woman aged 18 to 35 with alopecia areata. Some clones in this sample may be carry-over from other donors' samples. Here the sequenced sample was whole blood, taken in connection with sensitization to the hapten diphenylcyclopropenone (DPC). The genes are TRBV6-5 and TRBJ2-7, with D unclear. CDR3 protein: CASSPLRRSSYEQYF. The DNA of the CDR3 is TGTGCCAGCAGCCCACTCCGCCGGAGCTCCTACGAGCAGTACTTC.